What follows are 10 T cell receptor beta chains derived from one specimen sequenced in a study of T cell changes during pregnancy in multiple sclerosis. This table comes from immunoSEQ multiplex PCR, and its TCRdb copy is limited to in-frame clones, with some not included. The sample lists about 87,000 clones, roughly 93% occurring once. Sequenced here: peripheral blood, sampled in the third trimester of pregnancy. Source of these receptors: a female donor in good health, enrolled as a control in a pregnancy study.

This chain links TRBV6-1 with TRBJ1-1, with a weak D call TRBD1 (6 bases). The V gene's germline CDR1 is MNHNS and CDR2 SASEGT. CDR3 length: 16 residues. The V gene lost 1 base and the J gene lost 4 bases, with 16 bases spanning the gap. The CDR3 bases are TGTGCCAGCAGTGAAGTTGGGGGGCCGGGGGGCACTGAAGCTTTCTTT. Its translation: CASSEVGGPGGTEAFF.

About this clone: At one of its ends the junction is not consistent with the germline gene, which may arise from a read error. The rearrangement links TRBV6-6 to TRBJ2-5, with D unclear. CDR1 is MNHNY, CDR2 SVGAGI, per germline (reference sequence). This CDR3 comprises 11 residues. CDR3 nucleotides: TGCGCCGCAGGTCCTTCAGAGACCCAGTACTTC. This encodes CAAGPSETQYF.

V is TRBV19 and J is TRBJ1-5, with 7 bases lining up with TRBD1. The CDR3 is 15 residues long. In germline, CDR1 is LNHDA, CDR2 SQIVND (reference sequence). J was trimmed by 4 bases and V by 3 bases; bases with no gene match: 6. CDR3 sequence reads: CASSIADRRNQPQHF. The DNA of the CDR3 is TGTGCCAGTAGTATTGCGGACAGGAGAAATCAGCCCCAGCATTTT.

The chain joins TRBV29-1 to TRBJ2-7, with D possibly being TRBD2 (5 bases). The CDR3 has 15 residues. The V gene lost 1 base and the J gene lost 2 bases, with 15 bases spanning the gap. Germline V gene data show CDR1 as SQVTM and CDR2 as ANQGSEA. The CDR3 DNA reads TGCAGCGTTGAAGGTGGAGGACGGGGTCCCTACGAGCAGTACTTC. Translating gives CSVEGGGRGPYEQYF.

V is TRBV2 and J is TRBJ1-4; the D gene is possibly TRBD1 (5 bases). V was pared by 4 bases and J by 10 bases, with 16 bases between. The CDR3 is made up of 14 amino acids. The germline gives CDR1 SNHLY, CDR2 FYNNEI. The CDR3 protein is CASSGMGGVTKLFF. CDR3 DNA: TGTGCCAGCAGTGGCATGGGGGGGGTGACAAAACTGTTTTTT. The variable domain in full, completed from reference TRBV2 and TRBJ1-4, reads EPEVTQTPSHQVTQMGQEVILRCVPISNHLYFYWYRQILGQKVEFLVSFYNNEISEKSEIFDDQFSVERPDGSNFTLKIRSTKLEDSAMYFCASSGMGGVTKLFFGSGTQLSVL.

J is TRBJ1-1 and V is TRBV19; the match to TRBD1 covers 10 bases. The CDR3 covers 15 residues. The germline gives CDR1 LNHDA, CDR2 SQIVND (reference sequence). Losses at the gene ends were 5 bases for V and 4 bases for J; bases not matched to a gene: 7. CDR3 protein: CASSLRDRGGTEAFF. CDR3 bases: TGTGCCAGTAGTTTACGGGACAGGGGTGGCACTGAAGCTTTCTTT.

The chain has TRBV27 and TRBJ2-3; TRBD2 is a possible D gene (5 bases). Deletions cut 3 bases from V and 0 bases from J, with 10 bases between. Germline V lookup: CDR1 MNHEY, CDR2 SMNVEV (reference sequence). The CDR3 covers 15 residues. In nucleotides, the CDR3 is TGTGCCAGCAGTTTTGGAGCGGCCAGCACAGATACGCAGTATTTT. This codes for CASSFGAASTDTQYF.

The chain carries TRBV5-1 and TRBJ1-5; D is unclear. The ends were cut back, 4 bases at V and 0 bases at J, with 11 bases in the middle. Germline CDR1 SGHRS, CDR2 YFSETQ. This CDR3 has 15 residues. The CDR3 spells CASSMDGDSNQPQHF. For the CDR3, the DNA is TGCGCCAGCAGCATGGACGGGGATAGCAATCAGCCCCAGCATTTT.

V is TRBV5-1 and J is TRBJ2-7, with a possible D match to TRBD2 (6 bases). This CDR3 spans 14 amino acids. Per germline, CDR1 SGHRS and CDR2 YFSETQ. With 4 bases removed from V and 7 bases from J, the gap between germline ends came to 18 bases. The CDR3, as DNA: TGCGCCAGCAGCAGGGAGGCCAGTATAGTAGAGCAGTACTTC. This encodes CASSREASIVEQYF.

The gene calls are TRBV14 and TRBJ2-3; TRBD2 matches at 10 bases. Germline-derived CDR1 and CDR2 are SGHDN and FVKESK. V lost 1 base to trimming and J lost 5 bases; unmatched junction nucleotides: 9. The CDR3 extends over 17 amino acids. In nucleotides, the CDR3 is TGTGCCAGCAGCCAAGTGAGCCTAGCGGGAGTGCTAGATACGCAGTATTTT. It encodes CASSQVSLAGVLDTQYF.